The clone carrying this T cell receptor (beta chain) was found a few times. V trimming: 1 base; J trimming: 5 bases; junction bases outside the gene matches: 2. This CDR3 comprises 16 residues. Germline CDR1 is SGHVS and CDR2 is FQNEAQ. The data were taken from a study of cytomegalovirus exposure and HLA in healthy donors. PCR used 60 Vbeta primers and 13 Jbeta primers. Profiled with immunoSEQ multiplex PCR; TCRdb holds only in-frame clones, not every one. The table shows 100,000 to 120,000 clones, with approximately 79% occurring only once. This receptor was taken from a young man in good health and CMV-seropositive. The sample taken for sequencing was PBMCs. V is TRBV7-8 and J is TRBJ2-2, with 12 positions matching TRBD2. The CDR3 reads CASSLVLAGGTGELFF. CDR3 coding DNA: TGTGCCAGCAGCTTAGTCCTAGCGGGGGGGACCGGGGAGCTGTTTTTT.